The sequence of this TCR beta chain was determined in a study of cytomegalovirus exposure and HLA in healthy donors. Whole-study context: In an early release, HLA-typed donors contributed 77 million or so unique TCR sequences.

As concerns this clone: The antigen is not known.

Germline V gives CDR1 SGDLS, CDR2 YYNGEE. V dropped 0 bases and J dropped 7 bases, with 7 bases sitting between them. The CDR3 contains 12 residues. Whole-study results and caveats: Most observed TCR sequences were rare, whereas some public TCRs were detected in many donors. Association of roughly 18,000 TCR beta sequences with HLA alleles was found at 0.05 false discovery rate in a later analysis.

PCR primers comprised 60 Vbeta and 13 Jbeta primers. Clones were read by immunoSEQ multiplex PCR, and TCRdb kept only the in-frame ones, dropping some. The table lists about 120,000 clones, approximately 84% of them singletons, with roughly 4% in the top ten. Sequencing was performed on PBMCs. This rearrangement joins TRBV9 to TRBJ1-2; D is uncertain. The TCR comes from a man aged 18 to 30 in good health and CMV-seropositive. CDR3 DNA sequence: TGTGCCAGCAGCGTAGCGGGAAGTGGCTACACCTTC. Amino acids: CASSVAGSGYTF.